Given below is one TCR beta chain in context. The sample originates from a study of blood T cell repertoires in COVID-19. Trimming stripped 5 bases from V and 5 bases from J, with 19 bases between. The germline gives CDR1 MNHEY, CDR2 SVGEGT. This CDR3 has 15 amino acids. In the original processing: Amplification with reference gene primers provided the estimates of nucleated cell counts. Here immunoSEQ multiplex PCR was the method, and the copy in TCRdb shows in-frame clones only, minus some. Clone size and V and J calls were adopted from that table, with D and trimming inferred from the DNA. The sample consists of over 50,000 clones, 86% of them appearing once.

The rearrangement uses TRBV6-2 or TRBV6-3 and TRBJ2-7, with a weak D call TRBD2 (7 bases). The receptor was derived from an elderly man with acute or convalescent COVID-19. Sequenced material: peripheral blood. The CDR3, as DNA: TGTGCCAGCAGTACACGTGGGGGGGCGCGCAACGAGCAGTACTTC. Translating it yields CASSTRGGARNEQYF.